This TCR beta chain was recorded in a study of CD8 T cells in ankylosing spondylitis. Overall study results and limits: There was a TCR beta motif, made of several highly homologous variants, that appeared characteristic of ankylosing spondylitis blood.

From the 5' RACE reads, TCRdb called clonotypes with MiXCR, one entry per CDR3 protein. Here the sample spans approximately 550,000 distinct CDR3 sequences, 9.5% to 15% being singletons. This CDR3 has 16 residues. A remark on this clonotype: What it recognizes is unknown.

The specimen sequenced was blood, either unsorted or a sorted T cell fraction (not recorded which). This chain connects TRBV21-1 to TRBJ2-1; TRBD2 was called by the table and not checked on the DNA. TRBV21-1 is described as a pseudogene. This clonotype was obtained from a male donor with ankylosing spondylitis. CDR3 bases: TGTGCCAGCAGCAAAGCCAGGCCCGAGGACTACAATGAGCAGTTCTTC. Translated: CASSKARPEDYNEQFF.